These 2 T cell receptor beta chains came from one sample sequenced in a study of T cells in Graves' hyperthyroidism and ophthalmopathy. TCR beta CDR3 sequences were amplified from RNA transcripts. The TCR CDR3 first-round RT-PCR relied on the HTBI primer set. One entry per CDR3 protein results from TCRdb running MiXCR on the multiplex PCR reads. The sample consists of about 510,000 distinct CDR3 sequences, over 45% of them appearing once. The sample consisted of peripheral blood or thyroid tissue (not recorded which). These receptors were taken from an adult woman with Graves' disease, either hyperthyroidism or ophthalmopathy (not recorded which).

V gene TRBV2 combines with J gene TRBJ2-2; perhaps TRBD1 as D (6 bases). CDR1 is SNHLY and CDR2 is FYNNEI in the germline V gene. V was clipped by 4 bases and J by 6 bases, with 12 bases between them. The CDR3 consists of 14 residues. The CDR3 protein is CASSASQGAGELFF. The CDR3 nucleotides are TGTGCCAGCAGTGCCTCACAGGGAGCCGGGGAGCTGTTTTTT.

This clonotype was seen a few times. The chain carries TRBV12-3 or TRBV12-4 and TRBJ2-7, with 12 bases lining up with TRBD2. The CDR3 length is 14 residues. J gave up 7 bases and V 6 bases, and 7 bases lay outside the gene matches. The CDR3 DNA is TGTGCCAGCAGACCGACTAGCGGGAGCGGGGAGCAGTACTTC. Its protein is CASRPTSGSGEQYF.